This TCR beta chain was profiled in a study of control samples from healthy donors and cancer patients. The V end lost 8 bases, the J end lost 6 bases, and 14 bases lay between the germline ends. The CDR3 covers 14 residues. CDR1 is MNHEY and CDR2 is SVGAGI in the germline V gene. Generated by immunoSEQ multiplex PCR, the TCRdb table keeps only in-frame clones and is missing some. The sample yields 50,000 or so clones, over 85% seen once. V and J are TRBV6-5 and TRBJ1-6; D is unresolved. This TCR was recovered from a man under 40 in good health. Sequencing input: blood. The CDR3 region is CASRSGPRNSPLHF. The DNA of the CDR3 is TGTGCCAGCCGAAGCGGACCCCGTAATTCACCCCTCCACTTT.